These 22 T cell receptor beta chains were sequenced from one sample in a study of breast tumors, draining lymph nodes, adjacent tissues. Axillary draining lymph nodes of breast cancer patients supplied the node samples. A single record per CDR3 protein comes from TCRdb applying MiXCR to the multiplex PCR reads. The data show hundreds of thousands of distinct CDR3 sequences, about 34% seen once. Sequenced sample: axillary lymph node tissue. The receptor set was obtained from a female donor with breast cancer. Some clones in this sample may be carry-over from other donors' samples.

Regarding this clonotype: No conserved phenylalanine or tryptophan is present at the end of the CDR3, so a read error is the likely explanation. The limits of the CDR3 on the DNA are not certain, so only TCRdb's listed CDR3 is given. V gene TRBV27 combines with J gene TRBJ2-6; TRBD2 is taken as the D call from the table, unchecked against the DNA. The CDR3 is made up of 8 amino acids, end residues included. In germline, CDR1 is MNHEY, CDR2 SMNVEV (reference sequence). CDR3 protein: CASSRTAS.

This clonotype has ten or more counts. V gene TRBV7-8 combines with J gene TRBJ2-2; 11 bases are a match to TRBD1. The germline CDR1 and CDR2 sequences are SGHVS and FQNEAQ. The CDR3 sequence is 15 residues long. Unmatched junction bases numbered 3, after V lost 5 bases and J lost 4 bases. The CDR3 nucleotides are TGTGCCAGCAGCCCAGGGACAGGGGGCACCGGGGAGCTGTTTTTT. Protein product: CASSPGTGGTGELFF.

In regard to this clonotype: The CDR3 does not end in the conserved phenylalanine or tryptophan, so this is likely a read error. The limits of the CDR3 on the DNA are not certain, so only TCRdb's listed CDR3 is given. J is TRBJ2-7 and V is TRBV2; the D call of TRBD2 is as the table states it, not checked on the DNA. Germline loops: CDR1 SNHLY, CDR2 FYNNEI. The CDR3 extends over 8 residues, inclusive of both ends. The CDR3 is CASTRLAG.

The table lists this clonotype with many counts. This chain joins TRBV7-9 and TRBJ2-1, with D possibly called TRBD1 or TRBD2 (5 bases each). V was trimmed by 6 bases and J by 4 bases, leaving 16 bases between them. The CDR3 is made up of 15 amino acids. The germline V gene encodes CDR1 SEHNR and CDR2 FQNEAQ (reference sequence). CDR3 amino acids: CASSLRGAEYNEQFF. Here the CDR3 DNA reads TGTGCCAGCAGTCTCAGAGGGGCAGAATACAATGAGCAGTTCTTC.

Note on this clonotype: This may be a read error: a much more frequent sequence differs by one nucleotide. The J gene is TRBJ2-1, the V gene TRBV20-1; 9 nucleotides line up with TRBD2. With 5 bases clipped from V and 6 bases from J, the junction kept 11 bases outside the gene matches. This CDR3 spans 15 amino acids. Germline V lookup: CDR1 DFQATT, CDR2 SNEGSKA (reference sequence). CDR3 in amino acids: CSAGRRLAASNEQFF. CDR3 bases: TGCAGTGCTGGCCGCCGACTAGCGGCCTCCAATGAGCAGTTCTTC.

The chain employs TRBV15 and TRBJ2-5; D is unclear. CDR1 LNHNV and CDR2 YYDKDF come from the germline V gene (reference sequence). This CDR3 region has 13 residues. The V end was cut by 1 base, the J end by 1 base, with 4 bases between. CDR3 coding DNA: TGTGCCACCAGCAGAGGGGGCCAAGAGACCCAGTACTTC. This translates into CATSRGGQETQYF.

This clonotype was recorded at least ten times. The CDR3 DNA sequence: TGCAGTGCTAGAGACCGCCGCCAAGTCAATCAGCCCCAGCATTTT. It codes for CSARDRRQVNQPQHF. V usage is TRBV20-1 and J usage is TRBJ1-5; D is unresolved. This CDR3 is 15 amino acids long. Germline CDR1 and CDR2: DFQATT and SNEGSKA (reference sequence). Trimming left V 0 bases short and J 3 bases short, with 12 bases between.

At least ten counts were recorded for this clonotype. V gene TRBV7-6 combines with J gene TRBJ2-2, with unresolved D. Looked up from germline, CDR1 is SGHVS and CDR2 is FNYEAQ. Trimming stripped 1 base from V and 4 bases from J, with 7 bases between. The CDR3 has 14 amino acids. CDR3 sequence reads: CASSLEVSTGELFF. DNA of the CDR3: TGTGCCAGCAGCTTAGAAGTGAGCACCGGGGAGCTGTTTTTT. The full variable domain, completed using reference TRBV7-6 and TRBJ2-2, is GAGVSQSPRYKVTKRGQDVALRCDPISGHVSLYWYRQALGQGPEFLTYFNYEAQQDKSGLPNDRFSAERPEGSISTLTIQRTEQRDSAMYRCASSLEVSTGELFFGEGSRLTVL.

This chain joins TRBV28 and TRBJ2-3; 9 bases map to TRBD2. The trim removed 4 bases at V and 3 bases at J, leaving 5 bases unmatched. The CDR3 has 15 amino acids. From germline, CDR1 is MDHEN and CDR2 SYDVKM. Here the CDR3 reads CASSSQSGGTDTQYF. The CDR3 DNA is TGTGCCAGCAGTTCCCAAAGCGGGGGGACAGATACGCAGTATTTT.

This clonotype was seen at least ten times. The chain is built from TRBV19 and TRBJ2-7; 8 positions match TRBD2. Germline assignment: CDR1 LNHDA and CDR2 SQIVND (reference sequence). The CDR3 has 13 amino acids. The V gene end was trimmed by 5 bases and the J gene end by 5 bases; junction bases not matched to a gene: 5. As DNA, the CDR3 is TGTGCCAGTAGTCGCGGGGGGCTGAACGAGCAGTACTTC. Translated, it gives CASSRGGLNEQYF.

V gene TRBV29-1 combines with J gene TRBJ2-5; TRBD1 matches 11 bases. The V segment lost 5 bases and the J segment 5 bases; nucleotides outside the gene matches: 10. CDR1 SQVTM and CDR2 ANQGSEA come from the germline V gene. This CDR3 has 15 residues. The CDR3 region is CSVTGTGGLVETQYF. The CDR3 DNA sequence: TGCAGCGTTACCGGGACAGGGGGTTTAGTGGAGACCCAGTACTTC.

This clonotype was counted at least ten times. The rearrangement links TRBV27 to TRBJ2-1; 12 nucleotides match TRBD2. Losses at the gene ends were 7 bases for V and 5 bases for J; bases not matched to a gene: 9. CDR1 and CDR2 (germline): MNHEY, SMNVEV (reference sequence). CDR3 size: 16 residues. The CDR3 loop is CASTRLAGAVDNEQFF. CDR3 coding DNA: TGTGCCAGCACCCGACTAGCGGGAGCGGTGGACAATGAGCAGTTCTTC.

This clonotype was observed many times. The chain has TRBV2 and TRBJ2-7; 10 bases align to TRBD1. The V and J ends lost 6 bases and 1 base, in that order; junction bases with no gene match: 3. Germline values: CDR1 SNHLY, CDR2 FYNNEI. This CDR3 comprises 14 residues. CDR3 in amino acids: CASRPGQGSYEQYF. CDR3 in DNA: TGTGCCAGCAGACCGGGACAGGGGTCCTACGAGCAGTACTTC.

This clonotype was detected many times. CDR3 protein: CASSPGTATGELFF. The CDR3 DNA follows: TGTGCCAGCAGCCCCGGGACAGCTACCGGGGAGCTGTTTTTT. This chain uses TRBV12-3 or TRBV12-4 with TRBJ2-2; 7 bases agree with TRBD1. Trimming cost V 6 bases and J 5 bases; bases outside gene matches: 6. CDR3 length: 14 residues.

This clonotype was seen many times. The chain is built from TRBV7-3 and TRBJ2-3; weak D call: TRBD2 (6 bases). This CDR3 has 17 residues. Germline V gene data show CDR1 as SGHTA and CDR2 as FQGTGA. Trimming left V 6 bases short and J 0 bases short, with 19 bases between. CDR3 sequence reads: CASSTAGGDLSTDTQYF. CDR3 coding DNA: TGTGCCAGCAGTACGGCGGGCGGGGATCTTAGCACAGATACGCAGTATTTT.

This clonotype was seen a handful of times. V gene TRBV7-9 combines with J gene TRBJ1-1; D unclear. Deletions cut 1 base from V and 10 bases from J, with 10 bases between. This CDR3 region has 12 residues. The germline gives CDR1 SEHNR, CDR2 FQNEAQ (reference sequence). The CDR3 loop is CASSLELVGAFF. CDR3 nucleotides: TGTGCCAGCAGCTTAGAATTAGTCGGAGCTTTCTTT.

This clonotype has ten or more counts. The rearrangement uses TRBV4-2 and TRBJ2-1; 13 bases fit TRBD2. Germline V gene lookup returns CDR1 LGHNA and CDR2 YNFKEQ. CDR3 length: 20 amino acids. V trimming: 0 bases; J trimming: 2 bases; junction bases outside the gene matches: 10. DNA for the CDR3: TGTGCCAGCAGCCAAGAGAGACTAGCGGGAGGCCTTAATACCTACAATGAGCAGTTCTTC. It translates to CASSQERLAGGLNTYNEQFF.

The chain links TRBV20-1 to TRBJ1-5; D is unclear. V was clipped by 2 bases and J by 13 bases, with 9 bases between them. From germline, CDR1 is DFQATT and CDR2 SNEGSKA (reference sequence). The length of the CDR3 is 10 residues. The CDR3: CSARQPGQHF. In nucleotides, the CDR3 is TGCAGTGCTAGACAACCGGGACAGCATTTT.

This clonotype appeared many times. The CDR3 region has the DNA TGTGCCAGCAGTGATCGGCAGCTGAGCTCCTACGAGCAGTACTTC. It translates to CASSDRQLSSYEQYF. The chain combines TRBV25-1 with TRBJ2-7; D remains unclear. The CDR3 runs to 15 residues. V was clipped by 3 bases and J by 0 bases, with 12 bases between them. CDR1 is MGHDK, CDR2 SYGVNS, per germline.

This clonotype was observed many times. This chain's CDR3 is CAIQGGSRIDTQYF. CDR3 nucleotide sequence: TGTGCCATCCAGGGCGGGAGTCGGATTGATACGCAGTATTTT. This chain connects TRBV7-9 to TRBJ2-3, with 7 bases that match TRBD2. The CDR3 consists of 14 residues. Trimming removed 10 bases from V and 6 bases from J; junction bases left unmatched: 13. Germline V CDR1 and CDR2: SEHNR, FQNEAQ (reference sequence).

This clonotype has at least ten counts. V usage is TRBV19 and J usage is TRBJ1-2, with a possible D match to TRBD1 (6 bases). From germline, CDR1 is LNHDA and CDR2 SQIVND (reference sequence). The CDR3 totals 16 residues. V was trimmed by 3 bases and J by 0 bases, leaving 14 bases between them. The CDR3 region is CASSIRTALSNYGYTF. The CDR3 region has the DNA TGTGCCAGTAGTATCCGGACAGCCCTCTCTAACTATGGCTACACCTTC.

As for this clonotype: One end of the junction varies from germline; a read error may be responsible. The chain employs TRBV7-7 and TRBJ2-6; D ambiguous. The CDR3 is made up of 14 amino acids. The germline CDR1 and CDR2 sequences are SSHAT and FNYEAQ (reference sequence). The CDR3 DNA reads as TGTGCTAGCAGCTTAGCTACGGGGGCCAACGTCCTGACTTTC. Its translation: CASSLATGANVLTF.